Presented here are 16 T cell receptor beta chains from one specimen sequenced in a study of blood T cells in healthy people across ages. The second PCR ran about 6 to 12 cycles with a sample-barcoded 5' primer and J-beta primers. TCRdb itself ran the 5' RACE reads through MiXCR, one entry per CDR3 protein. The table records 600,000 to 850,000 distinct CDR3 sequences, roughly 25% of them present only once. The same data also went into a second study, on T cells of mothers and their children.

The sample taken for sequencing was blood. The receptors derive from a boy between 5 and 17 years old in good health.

CDR3 in DNA: TGTGCCAGCAGATATTTGGGAGTGAACTATGGCTACACCTTC. It specifies CASRYLGVNYGYTF. The gene calls are TRBV28 and TRBJ1-2; no firm D call. The ends were cut back, 6 bases at V and 2 bases at J, with 13 bases in the middle. Germline V gene data show CDR1 as MDHEN and CDR2 as SYDVKM. The CDR3 is 14 amino acids.

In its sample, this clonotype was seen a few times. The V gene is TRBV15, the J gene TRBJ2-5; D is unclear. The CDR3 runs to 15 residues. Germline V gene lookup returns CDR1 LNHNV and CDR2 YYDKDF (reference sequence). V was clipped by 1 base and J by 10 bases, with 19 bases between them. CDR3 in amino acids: CATSRGLIGFSDQYF. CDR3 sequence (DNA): TGTGCCACCAGCAGAGGGCTAATCGGGTTTAGTGACCAGTACTTC.

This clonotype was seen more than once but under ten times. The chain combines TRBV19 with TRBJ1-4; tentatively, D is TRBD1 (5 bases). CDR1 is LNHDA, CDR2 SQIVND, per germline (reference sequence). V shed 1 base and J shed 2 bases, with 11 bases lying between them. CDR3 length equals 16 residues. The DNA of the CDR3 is TGTGCCAGTAGTATAGGGACTGGGGACACTAATGAAAAACTGTTTTTT. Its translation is CASSIGTGDTNEKLFF.

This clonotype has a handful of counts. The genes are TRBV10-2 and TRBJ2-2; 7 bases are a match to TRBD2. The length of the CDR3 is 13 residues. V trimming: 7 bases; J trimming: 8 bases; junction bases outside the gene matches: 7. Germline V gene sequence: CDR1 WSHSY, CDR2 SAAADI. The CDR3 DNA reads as TGCGCCAGCACCGGCGGGAGCGGGGGGGAGCTGTTTTTT. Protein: CASTGGSGGELFF.

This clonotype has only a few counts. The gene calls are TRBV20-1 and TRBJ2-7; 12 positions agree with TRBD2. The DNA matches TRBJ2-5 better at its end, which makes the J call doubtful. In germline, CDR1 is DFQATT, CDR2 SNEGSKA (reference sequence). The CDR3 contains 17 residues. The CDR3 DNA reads TGCAGTGCTAGAAGGGAGACTAGCGGGGGAGAAAAAGAGACCCAGTACTTC. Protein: CSARRETSGGEKETQYF.

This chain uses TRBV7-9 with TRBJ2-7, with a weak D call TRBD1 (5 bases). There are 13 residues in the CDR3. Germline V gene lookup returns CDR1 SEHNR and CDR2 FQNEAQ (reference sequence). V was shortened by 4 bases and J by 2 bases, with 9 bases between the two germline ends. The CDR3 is CASSYRQTYEQYF. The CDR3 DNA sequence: TGTGCCAGCAGCTACCGACAGACCTACGAGCAGTACTTC.

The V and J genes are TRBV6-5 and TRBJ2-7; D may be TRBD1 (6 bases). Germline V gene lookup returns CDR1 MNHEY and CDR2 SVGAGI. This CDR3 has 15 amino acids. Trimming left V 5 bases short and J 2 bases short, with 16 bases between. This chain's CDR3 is CASSRTGTIPYEQYF. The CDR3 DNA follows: TGTGCCAGCAGTCGAACCGGGACAATTCCCTACGAGCAGTACTTC.

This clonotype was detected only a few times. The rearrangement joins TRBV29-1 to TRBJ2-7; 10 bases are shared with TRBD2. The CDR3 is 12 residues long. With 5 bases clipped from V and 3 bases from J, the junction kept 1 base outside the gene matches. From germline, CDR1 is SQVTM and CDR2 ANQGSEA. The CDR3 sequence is CSVRTSGYEQYF. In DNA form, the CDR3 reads TGCAGCGTTCGGACTAGCGGCTACGAGCAGTACTTC.

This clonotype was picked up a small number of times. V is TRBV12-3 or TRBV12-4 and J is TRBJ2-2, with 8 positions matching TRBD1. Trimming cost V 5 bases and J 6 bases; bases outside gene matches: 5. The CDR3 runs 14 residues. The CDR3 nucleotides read TGTGCCAGCAGTGGGGGGACAGGCCCCGGGGAGCTGTTTTTT. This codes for CASSGGTGPGELFF.

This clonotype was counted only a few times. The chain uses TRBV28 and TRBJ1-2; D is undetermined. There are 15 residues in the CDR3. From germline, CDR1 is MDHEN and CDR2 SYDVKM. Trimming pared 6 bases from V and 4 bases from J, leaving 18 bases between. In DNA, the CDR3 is TGTGCCAGCAGCCCAGGATGGGTCCGGGGCTATGGCTACACCTTC. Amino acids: CASSPGWVRGYGYTF.

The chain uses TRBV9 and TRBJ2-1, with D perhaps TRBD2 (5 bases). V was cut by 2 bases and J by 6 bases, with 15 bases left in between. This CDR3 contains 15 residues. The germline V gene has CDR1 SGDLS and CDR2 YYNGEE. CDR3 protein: CASSVDFYGGNEQFF. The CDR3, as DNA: TGTGCCAGCAGCGTGGACTTCTATGGAGGCAATGAGCAGTTCTTC.

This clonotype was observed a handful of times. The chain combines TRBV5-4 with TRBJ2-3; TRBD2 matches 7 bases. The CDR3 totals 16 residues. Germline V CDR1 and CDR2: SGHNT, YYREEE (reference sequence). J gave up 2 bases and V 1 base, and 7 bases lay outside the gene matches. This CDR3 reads CASSLSSGEATDTQYF. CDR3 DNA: TGTGCCAGCAGCTTGTCCAGCGGGGAGGCCACAGATACGCAGTATTTT.

Written as DNA, the CDR3 is TGTGCCAGCAGCGGCGCCGGCAGGAAGGAGGAGACCCAGTACTTC. It encodes CASSGAGRKEETQYF. The chain combines TRBV9 with TRBJ2-5; D ambiguous. V was shortened by 3 bases and J by 5 bases, with 17 bases between the two germline ends. Germline-derived CDR1 and CDR2 are SGDLS and YYNGEE. This CDR3 is 15 amino acids long.

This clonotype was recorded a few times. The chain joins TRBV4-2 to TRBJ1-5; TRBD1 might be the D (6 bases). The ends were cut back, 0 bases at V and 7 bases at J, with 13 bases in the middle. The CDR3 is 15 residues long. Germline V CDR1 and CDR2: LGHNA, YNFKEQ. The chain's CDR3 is CASSQDPTGSQPQHF. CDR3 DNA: TGTGCCAGCAGCCAAGACCCAACAGGGAGCCAGCCCCAGCATTTT.

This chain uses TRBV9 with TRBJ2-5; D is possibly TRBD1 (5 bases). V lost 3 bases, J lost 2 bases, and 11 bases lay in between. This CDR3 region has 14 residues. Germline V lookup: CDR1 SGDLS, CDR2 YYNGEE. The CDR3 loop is CASSAQENQETQYF. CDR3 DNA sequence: TGTGCCAGCAGCGCACAGGAGAATCAAGAGACCCAGTACTTC.

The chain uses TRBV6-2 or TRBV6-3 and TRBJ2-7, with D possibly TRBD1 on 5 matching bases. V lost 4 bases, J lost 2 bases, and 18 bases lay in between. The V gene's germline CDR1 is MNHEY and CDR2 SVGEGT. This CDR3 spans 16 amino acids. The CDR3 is CASSSWTSPVTYEQYF. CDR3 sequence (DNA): TGTGCCAGCAGTTCCTGGACAAGTCCTGTGACCTACGAGCAGTACTTC.